Listed here are 16 T cell receptor beta chains from one sample, sequenced in a study of cytomegalovirus exposure and HLA in healthy donors. Only in-frame clones appear in the TCRdb table, and some are missing; sequencing was by immunoSEQ multiplex PCR. The top ten hold 13% of the sample, which has over 150,000 clones, 65% to 90% seen once. The sequenced sample consisted of PBMCs. Every receptor here comes from a woman aged 30 to 39 in good health and CMV-seropositive.

V gene TRBV7-2 combines with J gene TRBJ2-7; tentatively, D is TRBD1 (6 bases). Trimming removed 4 bases at V and 2 bases at J, with 15 bases between. The CDR3 sequence is 15 residues long. The V gene's germline CDR1 is SGHTA and CDR2 FQGNSA. The CDR3 nucleotides are TGTGCCAGCAGCTCGGGAAGAGGGGGAACCTACGAGCAGTACTTC. It encodes CASSSGRGGTYEQYF.

The rearrangement uses TRBV2 and TRBJ2-1; D is unclear. V was trimmed by 4 bases and J by 3 bases, leaving 10 bases between them. Germline V CDR1 and CDR2: SNHLY, FYNNEI. The CDR3 has 14 residues. CDR3 DNA sequence: TGTGCCAGCAGTGGAACACATAACTACAATGAGCAGTTCTTC. Its protein product is CASSGTHNYNEQFF.

A remark on this clone: At one boundary the junction diverges from the germline segment, which might be a read error. CDR3 residues: CASSPRAGGIETQYF. The CDR3 coding sequence is TGTGCTAGCAGCCCACGAGCGGGAGGGATAGAGACCCAGTACTTC. This chain joins TRBV7-7 and TRBJ2-5, with 10 bases matching TRBD2. The CDR3 runs to 15 residues. Looked up from germline, CDR1 is SSHAT and CDR2 is FNYEAQ (reference sequence).

The rearrangement uses TRBV28 and TRBJ2-5, with 10 bases lining up with TRBD2. CDR3 length equals 15 residues. The germline CDR1 and CDR2 sequences are MDHEN and SYDVKM. After removal of 6 bases from V and 2 bases from J, the junction contained 6 bases not matched to a gene. The CDR3 region has the DNA TGTGCCAGCAGCCGACTAGCGGGCTTACAAGAGACCCAGTACTTC. This encodes CASSRLAGLQETQYF.

The chain uses TRBV30 and TRBJ2-7; 8 nucleotides line up with TRBD2. J was trimmed by 3 bases and V by 0 bases; bases with no gene match: 7. Germline values: CDR1 GTSNPN, CDR2 SVGIG (reference sequence). The CDR3 extends over 15 amino acids. The CDR3 here is CAWSVIAGWDYEQYF. In DNA form, the CDR3 reads TGTGCCTGGAGTGTCATAGCGGGGTGGGACTACGAGCAGTACTTC.

The V and J genes are TRBV9 and TRBJ2-1; D call uncertain. Trimming left V 0 bases short and J 0 bases short, with 13 bases between. Germline assignment: CDR1 SGDLS and CDR2 YYNGEE. The CDR3 spans 17 residues. CDR3: CASSVATRLSSYNEQFF. The CDR3 DNA reads TGTGCCAGCAGCGTAGCTACGCGGCTAAGCTCCTACAATGAGCAGTTCTTC.

J is TRBJ2-7 and V is TRBV5-4, with 7 bases aligning to TRBD1. The CDR3 spans 14 residues. Trimming removed 5 bases from V and 5 bases from J; junction bases left unmatched: 10. Per germline, CDR1 SGHNT and CDR2 YYREEE (reference sequence). The CDR3 DNA sequence: TGTGCCAGCAGAGTGATAGACAGGGAAAACGAGCAGTACTTC. It is translated as CASRVIDRENEQYF.

The chain carries TRBV27 and TRBJ2-3; D possibly corresponds to TRBD1 (5 bases). V was pared by 7 bases and J by 1 base, with 12 bases between. CDR1 is MNHEY, CDR2 SMNVEV, per germline (reference sequence). The CDR3 consists of 14 residues. In DNA form, the CDR3 reads TGTGCCAGCAAGGTAGGCAGGGGCACAGATACGCAGTATTTT. The encoded protein is CASKVGRGTDTQYF.

The genes are TRBV30 and TRBJ2-7; 12 positions agree with TRBD2. Trimming removed 4 bases from V and 4 bases from J; junction bases left unmatched: 5. The CDR3 is 14 amino acids. Germline lookup yields CDR1 GTSNPN and CDR2 SVGIG (reference sequence). The CDR3 nucleotides are TGTGCCTGGACCCCCGGACTAGCGGGATACGAGCAGTACTTC. Encoded protein: CAWTPGLAGYEQYF.

The rearrangement links TRBV5-4 to TRBJ2-1; 13 bases fit TRBD2. The CDR3 covers 17 residues. The V and J ends lost 4 bases and 0 bases, in that order; junction bases with no gene match: 4. Germline values: CDR1 SGHNT, CDR2 YYREEE (reference sequence). The DNA for the CDR3 is TGTGCCAGCAGCCGGACTAGCGGGAGAGCCTCCTACAATGAGCAGTTCTTC. This sequence encodes CASSRTSGRASYNEQFF.

The chain is built from TRBV6-5 and TRBJ1-1, with a possible D match to TRBD1 (6 bases). The CDR3 length is 13 residues. Germline lookup yields CDR1 MNHEY and CDR2 SVGAGI. Trimming stripped 5 bases from V and 7 bases from J, with 14 bases between. CDR3 residues: CASSRPGDGEAFF. In DNA form, the CDR3 reads TGTGCCAGCAGTCGTCCAGGGGATGGTGAAGCTTTCTTT.

The chain joins TRBV14 to TRBJ2-1, with 9 positions matching TRBD1. J lost 6 bases, V lost 4 bases, and 10 bases had no gene match. Germline CDR1 reads SGHDN; CDR2 reads FVKESK. The CDR3 length is 16 residues. The CDR3 region is CASSLSGTGNVNEQFF. In DNA form, the CDR3 reads TGTGCCAGCAGCCTCTCCGGGACAGGGAATGTCAATGAGCAGTTCTTC.

The chain carries TRBV29-1 and TRBJ2-7; the match to TRBD1 covers 9 bases. From germline, CDR1 is SQVTM and CDR2 ANQGSEA. V lost 4 bases and J lost 4; bases outside the gene matches: 5. The CDR3 consists of 13 residues. The CDR3: CSVALDRGYEQYF. CDR3 bases: TGCAGCGTTGCCCTGGACAGGGGTTACGAGCAGTACTTC.

This CDR3 is CASSERRGVDTEAFF. For the CDR3, the DNA is TGTGCCAGCAGTGAAAGGAGGGGTGTTGACACTGAAGCTTTCTTT. The chain links TRBV2 to TRBJ1-1; tentative D call: TRBD1 (5 bases). The CDR3 extends over 15 amino acids. Looked up from germline, CDR1 is SNHLY and CDR2 is FYNNEI. V lost 2 bases, J lost 3 bases, and 13 bases lay in between.

This clone was counted between two and nine times. The chain recombines TRBV19 with TRBJ2-2, with TRBD1 matching over 7 bases. In germline, CDR1 is LNHDA, CDR2 SQIVND (reference sequence). The CDR3 contains 15 residues. The junction had 8 bases not matched to a gene; V was cut back by 5 bases and J by 5 bases. The chain's CDR3 is CASSSGQMMTGELFF. The CDR3 DNA is TGTGCCAGTAGTTCGGGACAGATGATGACCGGGGAGCTGTTTTTT.

V is TRBV7-8 and J is TRBJ2-3, with D tentatively TRBD1 (5 bases). The CDR3 has 16 residues. The germline V gene encodes CDR1 SGHVS and CDR2 FQNEAQ. The V end lost 1 base, the J end lost 4 bases, and 15 bases lay between the germline ends. CDR3 loop: CASSLEPGRAADTQYF. The CDR3 DNA reads as TGTGCCAGCAGCTTAGAACCAGGGCGTGCCGCAGATACGCAGTATTTT.